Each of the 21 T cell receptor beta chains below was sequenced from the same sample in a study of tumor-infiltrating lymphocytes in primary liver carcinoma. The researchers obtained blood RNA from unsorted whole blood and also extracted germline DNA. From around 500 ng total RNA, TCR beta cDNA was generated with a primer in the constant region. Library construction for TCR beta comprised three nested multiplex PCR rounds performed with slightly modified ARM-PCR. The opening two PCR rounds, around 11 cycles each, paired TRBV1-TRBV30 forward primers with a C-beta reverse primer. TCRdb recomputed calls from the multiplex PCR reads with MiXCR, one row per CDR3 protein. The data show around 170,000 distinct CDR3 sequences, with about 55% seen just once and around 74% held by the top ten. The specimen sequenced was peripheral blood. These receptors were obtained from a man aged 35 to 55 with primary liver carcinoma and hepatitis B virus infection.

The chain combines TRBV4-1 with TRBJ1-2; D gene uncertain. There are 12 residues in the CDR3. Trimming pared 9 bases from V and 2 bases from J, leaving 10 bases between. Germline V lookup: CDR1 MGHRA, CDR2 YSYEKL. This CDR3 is CARGQDNYGYTF. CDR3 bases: TGCGCCAGAGGCCAAGACAACTATGGCTACACCTTC.

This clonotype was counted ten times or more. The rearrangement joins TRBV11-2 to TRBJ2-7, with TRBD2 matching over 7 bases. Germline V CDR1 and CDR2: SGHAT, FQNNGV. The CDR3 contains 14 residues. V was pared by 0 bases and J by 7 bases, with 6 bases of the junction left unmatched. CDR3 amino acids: CASSLDRVREEQYF. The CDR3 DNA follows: TGTGCCAGCAGCTTAGATAGGGTGCGGGAGGAGCAGTACTTC.

CDR3 bases: TGTGCCATCGGTGGGGGGCGGGAGATCAATGAGCAGTTCTTC. Residues: CAIGGGREINEQFF. V usage is TRBV10-3 and J usage is TRBJ2-1, with D tentatively TRBD2 (7 bases). Trimming stripped 8 bases from V and 6 bases from J, with 17 bases between. Germline CDR1 and CDR2: ENHRY and SYGVKD. CDR3 length: 14 amino acids.

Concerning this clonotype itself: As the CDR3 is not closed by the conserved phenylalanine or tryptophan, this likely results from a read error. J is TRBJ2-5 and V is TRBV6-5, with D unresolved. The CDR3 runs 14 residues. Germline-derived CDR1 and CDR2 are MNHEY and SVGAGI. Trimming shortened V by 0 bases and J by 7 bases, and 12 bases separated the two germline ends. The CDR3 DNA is TGTGCCAGCAGTTACTCAGCCCCTTCAACGACCCAGTACTTG. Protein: CASSYSAPSTTQYL.

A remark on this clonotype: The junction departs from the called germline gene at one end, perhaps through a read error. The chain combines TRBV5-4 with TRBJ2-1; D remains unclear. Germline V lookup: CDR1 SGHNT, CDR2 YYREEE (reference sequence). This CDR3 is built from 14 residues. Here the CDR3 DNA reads TGTGCCAGCAGCCTGGGCGGCTCCTACAATGAGCAGTCCTTC. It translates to CASSLGGSYNEQSF.

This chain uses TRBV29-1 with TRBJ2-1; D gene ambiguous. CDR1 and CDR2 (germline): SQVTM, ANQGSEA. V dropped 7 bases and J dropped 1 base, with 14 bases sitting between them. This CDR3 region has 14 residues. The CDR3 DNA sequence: TGCAGCGCTGGTATGCGATCATCCTACAATGAGCAGTTCTTC. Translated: CSAGMRSSYNEQFF.

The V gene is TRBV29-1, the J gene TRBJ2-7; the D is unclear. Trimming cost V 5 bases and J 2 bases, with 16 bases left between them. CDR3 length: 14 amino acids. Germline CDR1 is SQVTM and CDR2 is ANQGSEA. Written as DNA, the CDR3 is TGCAGCGTTTATCACGAAACCAGCGCCTACGAGCAGTACTTC. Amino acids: CSVYHETSAYEQYF.

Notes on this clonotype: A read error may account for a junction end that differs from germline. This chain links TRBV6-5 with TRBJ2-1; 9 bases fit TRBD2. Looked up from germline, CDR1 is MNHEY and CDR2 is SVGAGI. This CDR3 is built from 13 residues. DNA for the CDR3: TGTACCAGCAGTCGACTAGCGGCCAATGAGCAGTTCTTC. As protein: CTSSRLAANEQFF.

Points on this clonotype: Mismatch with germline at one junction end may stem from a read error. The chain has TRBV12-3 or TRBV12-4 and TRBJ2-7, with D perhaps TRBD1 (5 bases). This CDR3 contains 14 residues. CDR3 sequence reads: CVSSSPPAGNEQYF. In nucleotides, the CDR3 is TGTGTCAGCAGTTCCCCCCCCGCAGGGAATGAGCAGTACTTC.

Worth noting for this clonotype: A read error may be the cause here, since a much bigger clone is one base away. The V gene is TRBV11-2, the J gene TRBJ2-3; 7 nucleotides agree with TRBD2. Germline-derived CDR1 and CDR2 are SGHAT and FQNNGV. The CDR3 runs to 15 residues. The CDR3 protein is CTSSPMGRETDTQYF. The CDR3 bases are TGTACCAGCAGCCCCATGGGGCGGGAGACAGATACGCAGTATTTT.

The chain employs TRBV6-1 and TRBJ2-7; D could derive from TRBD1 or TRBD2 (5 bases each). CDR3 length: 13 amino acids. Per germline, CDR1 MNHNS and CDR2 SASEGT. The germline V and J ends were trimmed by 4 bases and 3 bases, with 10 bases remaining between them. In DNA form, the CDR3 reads TGTGCCAGCAGTGGGGACCCGGGCTACGAGCAGTACTTC. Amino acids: CASSGDPGYEQYF.

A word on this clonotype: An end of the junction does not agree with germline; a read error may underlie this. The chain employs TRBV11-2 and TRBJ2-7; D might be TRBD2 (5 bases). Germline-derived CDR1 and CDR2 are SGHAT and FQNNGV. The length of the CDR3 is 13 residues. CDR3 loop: CSSNSTRSYEQYF. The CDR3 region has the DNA TGTTCCAGCAACTCAACTAGGAGCTACGAGCAGTACTTC.

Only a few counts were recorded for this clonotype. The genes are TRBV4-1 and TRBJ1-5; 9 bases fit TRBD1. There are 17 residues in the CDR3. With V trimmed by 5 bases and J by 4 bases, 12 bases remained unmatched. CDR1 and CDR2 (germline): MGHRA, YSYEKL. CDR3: CASSSPGTGKKNQPQHF. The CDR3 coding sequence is TGCGCCAGCAGCTCGCCCGGGACAGGGAAAAAGAATCAGCCCCAGCATTTT.

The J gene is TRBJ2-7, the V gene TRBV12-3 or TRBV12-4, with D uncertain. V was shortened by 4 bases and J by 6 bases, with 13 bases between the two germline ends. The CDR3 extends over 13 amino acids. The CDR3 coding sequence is TGTGCCAGCAGTTCCCCTACTTGCAGCGAGCAGTACTTC. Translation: CASSSPTCSEQYF.

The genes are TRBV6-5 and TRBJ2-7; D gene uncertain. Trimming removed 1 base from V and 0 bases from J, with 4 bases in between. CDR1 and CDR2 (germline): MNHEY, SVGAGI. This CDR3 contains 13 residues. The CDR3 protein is CASSYFDSYEQYF. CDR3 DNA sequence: TGTGCCAGCAGTTACTTCGACTCCTACGAGCAGTACTTC.

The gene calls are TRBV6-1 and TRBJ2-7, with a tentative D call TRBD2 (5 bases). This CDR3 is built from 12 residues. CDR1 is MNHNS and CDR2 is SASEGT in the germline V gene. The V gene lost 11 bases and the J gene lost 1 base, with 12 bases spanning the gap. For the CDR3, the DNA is TGTGCCGGCGCGAGGGAGTCCTACGAGCAGTACTTC. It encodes CAGARESYEQYF.

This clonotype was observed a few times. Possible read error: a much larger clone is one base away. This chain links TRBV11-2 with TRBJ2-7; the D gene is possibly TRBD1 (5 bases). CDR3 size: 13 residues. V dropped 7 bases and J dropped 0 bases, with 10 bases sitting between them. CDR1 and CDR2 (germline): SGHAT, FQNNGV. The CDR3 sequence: CASTTDTSYEQYF. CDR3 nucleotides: TGTGCCAGCACCACGGACACCTCCTACGAGCAGTACTTC.

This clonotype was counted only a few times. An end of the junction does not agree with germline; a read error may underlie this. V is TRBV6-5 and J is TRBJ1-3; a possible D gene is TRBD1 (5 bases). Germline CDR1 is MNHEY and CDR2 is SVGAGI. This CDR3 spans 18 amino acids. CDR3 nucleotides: TGTGCCAGCAGTTACGGGGCTTTGGGGCCCAGCTCTGGAAGCACCATATATTTT. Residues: CASSYGALGPSSGSTIYF.

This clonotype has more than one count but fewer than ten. The CDR3 reads CATAGAGTDTQYF. CDR3 coding DNA: TGTGCCACCGCGGGCGCGGGCACAGATACGCAGTATTTT. V gene TRBV10-3 combines with J gene TRBJ2-3, with D possibly matching TRBD2 (5 bases). CDR1 is ENHRY, CDR2 SYGVKD, per germline. There are 13 residues in the CDR3. With 10 bases removed from V and 1 base from J, the gap between germline ends came to 12 bases.

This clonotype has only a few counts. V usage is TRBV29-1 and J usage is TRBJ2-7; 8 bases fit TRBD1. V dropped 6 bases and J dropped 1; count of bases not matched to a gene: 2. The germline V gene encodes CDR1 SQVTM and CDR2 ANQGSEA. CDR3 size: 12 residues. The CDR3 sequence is CSVRDRSYEQYF. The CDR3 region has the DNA TGCAGCGTGCGGGACAGGTCCTACGAGCAGTACTTC.

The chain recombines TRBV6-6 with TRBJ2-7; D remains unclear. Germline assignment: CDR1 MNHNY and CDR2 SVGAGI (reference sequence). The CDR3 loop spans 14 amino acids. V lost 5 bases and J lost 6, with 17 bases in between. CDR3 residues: CASSQTARRAEQYF. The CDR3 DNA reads TGTGCCAGCAGTCAAACAGCTCGCAGAGCCGAGCAGTACTTC.